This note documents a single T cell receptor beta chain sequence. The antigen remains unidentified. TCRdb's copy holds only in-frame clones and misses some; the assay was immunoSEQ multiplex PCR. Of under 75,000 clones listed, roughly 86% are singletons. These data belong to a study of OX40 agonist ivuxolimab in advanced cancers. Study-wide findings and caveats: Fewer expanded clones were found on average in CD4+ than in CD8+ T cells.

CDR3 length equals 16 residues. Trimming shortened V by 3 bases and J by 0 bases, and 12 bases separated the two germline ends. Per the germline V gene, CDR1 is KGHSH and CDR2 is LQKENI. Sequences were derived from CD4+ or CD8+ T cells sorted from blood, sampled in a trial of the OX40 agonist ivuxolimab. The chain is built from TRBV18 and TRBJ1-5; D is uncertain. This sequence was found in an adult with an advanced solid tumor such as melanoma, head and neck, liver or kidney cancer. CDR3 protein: CASSPDGSYSNQPQHF. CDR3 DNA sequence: TGTGCCAGCTCACCTGACGGTTCTTATAGCAATCAGCCCCAGCATTTT.